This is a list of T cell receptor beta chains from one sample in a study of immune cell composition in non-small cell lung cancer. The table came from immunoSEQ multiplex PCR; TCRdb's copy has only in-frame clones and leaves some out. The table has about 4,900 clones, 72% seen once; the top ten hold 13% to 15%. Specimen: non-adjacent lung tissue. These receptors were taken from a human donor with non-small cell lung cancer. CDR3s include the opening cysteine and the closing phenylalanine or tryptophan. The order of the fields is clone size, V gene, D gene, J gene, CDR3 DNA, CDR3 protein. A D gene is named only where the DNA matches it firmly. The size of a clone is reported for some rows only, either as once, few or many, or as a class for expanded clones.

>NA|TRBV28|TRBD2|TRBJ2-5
TGTGCCAGCAGCCCGGGGGGGGGCTTCGAGACCCAGTACTTC
CASSPGGGFETQYF
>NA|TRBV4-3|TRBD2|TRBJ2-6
TGCGCCAGCAGCCATTCGGGGGGGTCTGGGGCCAACGTCCTGACTTTC
CASSHSGGSGANVLTF
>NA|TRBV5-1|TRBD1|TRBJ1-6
TGCGCCAGCAGCATAGACAGGGGTGTTAATTCACCCCTCCACTTT
CASSIDRGVNSPLHF
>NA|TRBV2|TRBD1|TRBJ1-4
TGTGCCAGCAGACGGACAGGGTCGAGGAGGACTGAAAAACTGTTTTTT
CASRRTGSRRTEKLFF
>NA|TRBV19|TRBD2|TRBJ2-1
TGTGCCAGTAGTCCTTTGACTAGCGGGGTTTGGAATGAGCAGTTCTTC
CASSPLTSGVWNEQFF
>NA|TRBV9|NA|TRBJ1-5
TGTGCCAGCAGTCGCCAAGGGGGGGGGCAGCCCCAGCATTTT
CASSRQGGGQPQHF
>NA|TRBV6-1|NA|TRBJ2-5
TGTGCCAGCAGTCCACAGCCTAAAGAGACCCAGTACTTC
CASSPQPKETQYF
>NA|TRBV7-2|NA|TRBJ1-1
TGTGCCAGCAGCCTTCGGGGTCGCGGAGCTTTCTTT
CASSLRGRGAFF
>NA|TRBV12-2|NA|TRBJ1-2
TGTGCAAGTCGCTTACGGCGGGAGGGGGGAGTCACTTATGGCTACACCTTC
CASRLRREGGVTYGYTF
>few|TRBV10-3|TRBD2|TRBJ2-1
TGTGCCATCAGTGAGTCCCAAGCGGGGGAAGAGCAGTTCTTC
CAISESQAGEEQFF
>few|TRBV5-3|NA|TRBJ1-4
TGTGCCAGAAGCTTGGTGCGTCACCTTAATGAAAAACTGTTTTTT
CARSLVRHLNEKLFF
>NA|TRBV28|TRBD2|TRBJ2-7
TGTGCCAGCAGTGGCTGGCGGGAGGCCTACGAGCAGTACTTC
CASSGWREAYEQYF
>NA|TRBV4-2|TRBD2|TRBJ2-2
TGTGCCAGCAGCTATGGGGGACTAACTAGCACCGGGGAGCTGTTTTTT
CASSYGGLTSTGELFF
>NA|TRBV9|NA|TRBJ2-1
TGTGCCAGCAGCGTAGACGGGGCGGGACGTAATGAGCAGTTCTTC
CASSVDGAGRNEQFF
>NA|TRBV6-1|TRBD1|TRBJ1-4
TGTGCCAGCAGTGAAACAGGGACAGGGTTTGAAAAACTGTTTTTT
CASSETGTGFEKLFF
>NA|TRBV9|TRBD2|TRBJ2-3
TGTGCCAGCAGCGTCCCTATAGCGGGAGGGCCCCCAGATACGCAGTATTTT
CASSVPIAGGPPDTQYF
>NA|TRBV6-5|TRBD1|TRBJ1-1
TGTGCCAGCAGTAGGGGGCGTGAGACTGAAGCTTTCTTT
CASSRGRETEAFF
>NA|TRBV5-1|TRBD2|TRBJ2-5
TGCGCCAGCAGCTTGGCCTCGGTAGCGGGGGGCGGCGAGACCCAGTACTTC
CASSLASVAGGGETQYF
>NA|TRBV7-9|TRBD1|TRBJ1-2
TGTGCCAGCAGTTCACAGGGGGACTATGGCTACACCTTC
CASSSQGDYGYTF
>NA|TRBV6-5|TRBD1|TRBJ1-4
TGTGCCAGCACTAGGACAGGGTGGGATGAAAAACTGTTTTTT
CASTRTGWDEKLFF
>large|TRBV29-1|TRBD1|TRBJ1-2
TGCAGCGCAAACAGGGGTCCCAACTATGGCTACACCTTC
CSANRGPNYGYTF
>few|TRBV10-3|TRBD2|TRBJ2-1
TGTGCCATCAGTGAGTCTCAAGCGGGACCCCTCTATGAGCAGTTCTTC
CAISESQAGPLYEQFF
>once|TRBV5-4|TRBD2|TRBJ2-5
TGTGCCAGCAGCTTGGAGGGACTAGTCCAAGAGACCCAGTACTTC
CASSLEGLVQETQYF
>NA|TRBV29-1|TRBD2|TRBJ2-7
TGCAGCGTTCTAGCGGGCCTTTACGAGCAGTACTTC
CSVLAGLYEQYF
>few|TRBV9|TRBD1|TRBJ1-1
TGTGCCAGCAGCGTAGATGGGACAGGGAGTACTGAAGCTTTCTTT
CASSVDGTGSTEAFF
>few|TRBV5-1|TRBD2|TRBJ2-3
TGCGCCAGCAGCAGAAACGCGGGGGGTACTCAAGATACGCAGTATTTT
CASSRNAGGTQDTQYF
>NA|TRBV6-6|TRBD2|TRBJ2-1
TGTGCCAGCAAGGTTAGCGGGAGTCCCTACAATGAGCAGTTCTTC
CASKVSGSPYNEQFF
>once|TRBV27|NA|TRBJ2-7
TGTGCCAGCAGTTTATCGGTTGGGAGAACCTACGAGCAGTACTTC
CASSLSVGRTYEQYF
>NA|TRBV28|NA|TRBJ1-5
TGTGCCAGCAGTCCGTTGCAGGGGAATCAGCCCCAGCATTTT
CASSPLQGNQPQHF
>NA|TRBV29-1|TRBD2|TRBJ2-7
TGCAGCGTTGAAACTAGCGGACTCTACGAGCAGTACTTC
CSVETSGLYEQYF
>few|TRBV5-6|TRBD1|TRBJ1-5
TGTGCCAGCAGCTCCACGGGACAGTTCAATCAGCCCCAGCATTTT
CASSSTGQFNQPQHF
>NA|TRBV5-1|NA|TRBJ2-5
TGCGCCAGCAGCCTATTCAGGGACTGGGAGACCCAGTACTTC
CASSLFRDWETQYF
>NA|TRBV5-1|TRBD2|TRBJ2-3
TGCGCCAGCAGCCCCACTGGCGGGGGGGTGGATACGCAGTATTTT
CASSPTGGGVDTQYF
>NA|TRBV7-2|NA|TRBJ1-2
TGTGCCAGCAGCTTAGCGGCCGGAGACTATGGCTACACCTTC
CASSLAAGDYGYTF
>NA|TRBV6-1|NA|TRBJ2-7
TGTGCCACGCACCCCACAGGGCCGCTCCACGAGCAGTACTTC
CATHPTGPLHEQYF
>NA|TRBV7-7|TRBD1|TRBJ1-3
TGTGCCAGCAGCTTAGGGACAGGGGCTAATGGAAACACCATATATTTT
CASSLGTGANGNTIYF
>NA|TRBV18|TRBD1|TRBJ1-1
TGTGCCAGCTCACGGAACAGGGGGTCAATTACTGAAGCTTTCTTT
CASSRNRGSITEAFF
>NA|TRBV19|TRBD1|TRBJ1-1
TGTGCCAGTAGTATGAACAGGGGGCGTGGATTGGCTTTCTTT
CASSMNRGRGLAFF
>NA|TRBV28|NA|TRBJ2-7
TGTGCCTCCCGGGGGACAGACTACGAGCAGTACTTC
CASRGTDYEQYF
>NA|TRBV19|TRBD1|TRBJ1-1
TGTGCCAGTACTATGACAGGGGCTAGCACTGAAGCTTTCTTT
CASTMTGASTEAFF
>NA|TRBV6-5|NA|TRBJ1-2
TGTGCCAGCACCCCATACCAGGGGCGGTACTATGGCTACACCTTC
CASTPYQGRYYGYTF
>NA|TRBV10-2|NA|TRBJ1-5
TGCGCCAGCAGTGAAGCGGCTATTGATCAGCCCCAGCATTTT
CASSEAAIDQPQHF
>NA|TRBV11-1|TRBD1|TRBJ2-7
TGTGCCAGCAACCAGGACAGGGGACCTTACGAGCAGTACTTC
CASNQDRGPYEQYF
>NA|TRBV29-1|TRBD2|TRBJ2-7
TGCAGCGTTCGCGCTAGCGGGAGGGCGTTCGAGCAGTACTTC
CSVRASGRAFEQYF
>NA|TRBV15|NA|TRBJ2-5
TGTGCCACCAGCAGAGATGGTCGAGGGAAAGAGACCCAGTACTTC
CATSRDGRGKETQYF
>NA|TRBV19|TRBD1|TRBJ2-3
TGTGCCAGTAGTCCGCAGGGGGCGCCCGATACGCAGTATTTT
CASSPQGAPDTQYF
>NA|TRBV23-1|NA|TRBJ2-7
TGCGCCAGCACCACAAGGGGTAAATGCAGGGATGGCCAGTACTTC
CASTTRGKCRDGQYF
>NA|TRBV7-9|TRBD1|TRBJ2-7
TGTGCCAGCAGCTGGGGACAGGGGCCCTACGAGCAGTACTTC
CASSWGQGPYEQYF
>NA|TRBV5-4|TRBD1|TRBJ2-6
TGTGCCAGCACGACCGGGACAGAGGCCAACGTCCTGACTTTC
CASTTGTEANVLTF
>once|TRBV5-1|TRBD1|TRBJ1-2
TGCGCCAGCAGCTTGGCGGGCGGGACAGGGTTTGGCTACACCTTC
CASSLAGGTGFGYTF
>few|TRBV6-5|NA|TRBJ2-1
TGTGCCAGCAGTTTTTCCACAGGGAGCTCCTACAATGAGCAGTTCTTC
CASSFSTGSSYNEQFF
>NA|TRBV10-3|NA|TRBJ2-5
TGTGCCATCAGTGAGTCGCGCCTAAAAGTCCGTCAAGAGACCCAGTACTTC
CAISESRLKVRQETQYF
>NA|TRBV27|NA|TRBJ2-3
TGTGCCAGCAGTATCACAGGAGAAAATACGCAGTATTTT
CASSITGENTQYF
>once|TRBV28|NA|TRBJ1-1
TGTGCCAGCAGTACGACAGCCCCTATGAACACTGAAGCTTTCTTT
CASSTTAPMNTEAFF
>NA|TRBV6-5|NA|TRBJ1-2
TGTGCCAGCAGGCAACAGGGTAACTATGGCTACACCTTC
CASRQQGNYGYTF
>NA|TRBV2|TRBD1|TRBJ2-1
TGTGCCAGCAGTGGGGGACAGGGCTCTCTCAATGAGCAGTTCTTC
CASSGGQGSLNEQFF
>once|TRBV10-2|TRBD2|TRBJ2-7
TGCGCCAGCAGTGAGTCGAGCGGGATGGCCTACGAGCAGTACTTC
CASSESSGMAYEQYF
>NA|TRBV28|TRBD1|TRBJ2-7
TGTGCCAGCAGTTCGCCTAATGGACAGGGGAAGTACGAGCAGTACTTC
CASSSPNGQGKYEQYF
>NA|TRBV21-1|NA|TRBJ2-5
TGTGCCAGCAGCAAAGAATGGGGGCTTTCAGAGACCCAGTACTTC
CASSKEWGLSETQYF
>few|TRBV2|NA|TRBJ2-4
TGTGCCAGCAGTGAAGCGCTCGGGACACTAAACATTCAGTACTTC
CASSEALGTLNIQYF